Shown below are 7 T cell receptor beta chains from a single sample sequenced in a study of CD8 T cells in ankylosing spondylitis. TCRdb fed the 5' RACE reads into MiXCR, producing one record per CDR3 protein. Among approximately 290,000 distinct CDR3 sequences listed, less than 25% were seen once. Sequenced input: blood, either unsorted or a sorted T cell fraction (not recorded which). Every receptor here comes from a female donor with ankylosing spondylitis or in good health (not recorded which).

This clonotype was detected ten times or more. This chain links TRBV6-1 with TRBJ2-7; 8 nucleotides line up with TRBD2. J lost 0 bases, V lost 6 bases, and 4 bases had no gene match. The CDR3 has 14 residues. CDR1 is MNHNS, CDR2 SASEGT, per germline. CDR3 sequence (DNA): TGTGCCAGCAGGGGCACTAGCGGCTCCTACGAGCAGTACTTC. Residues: CASRGTSGSYEQYF.

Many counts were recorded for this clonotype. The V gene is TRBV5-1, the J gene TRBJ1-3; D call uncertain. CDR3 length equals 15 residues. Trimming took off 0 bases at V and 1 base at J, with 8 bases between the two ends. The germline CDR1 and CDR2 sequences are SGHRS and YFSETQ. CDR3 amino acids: CASSLAGGSGNTIYF. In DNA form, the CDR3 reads TGCGCCAGCAGCTTGGCCGGCGGGTCTGGAAACACCATATATTTT.

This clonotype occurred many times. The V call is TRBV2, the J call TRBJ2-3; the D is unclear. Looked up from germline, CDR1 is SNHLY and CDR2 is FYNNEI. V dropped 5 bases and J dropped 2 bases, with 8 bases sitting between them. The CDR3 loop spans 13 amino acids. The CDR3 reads CASSYPTTDTQYF. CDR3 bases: TGTGCCAGCAGTTACCCGACCACAGATACGCAGTATTTT.

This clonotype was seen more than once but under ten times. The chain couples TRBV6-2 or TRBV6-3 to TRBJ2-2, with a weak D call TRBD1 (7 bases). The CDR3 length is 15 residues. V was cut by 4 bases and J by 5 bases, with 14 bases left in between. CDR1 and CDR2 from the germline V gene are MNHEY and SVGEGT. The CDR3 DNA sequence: TGTGCCAGCAGTTCCGAGACAGGGAGGACCGGGGAGCTGTTTTTT. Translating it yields CASSSETGRTGELFF.

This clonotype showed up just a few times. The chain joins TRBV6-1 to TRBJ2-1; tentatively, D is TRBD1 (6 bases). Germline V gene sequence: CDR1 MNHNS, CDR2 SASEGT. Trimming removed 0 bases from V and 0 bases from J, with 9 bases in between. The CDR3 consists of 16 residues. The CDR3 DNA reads TGTGCCAGCAGTGAAGCGGGGGCTAGCTCCTACAATGAGCAGTTCTTC. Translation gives CASSEAGASSYNEQFF.

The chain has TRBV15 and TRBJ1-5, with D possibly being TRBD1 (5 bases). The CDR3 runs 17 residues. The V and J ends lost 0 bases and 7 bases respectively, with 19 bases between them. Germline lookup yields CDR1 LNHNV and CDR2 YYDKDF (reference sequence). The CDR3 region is CATSRDAWDLRGQPQHF. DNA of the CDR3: TGTGCCACCAGCAGAGACGCGTGGGACCTGAGAGGCCAGCCCCAGCATTTT.

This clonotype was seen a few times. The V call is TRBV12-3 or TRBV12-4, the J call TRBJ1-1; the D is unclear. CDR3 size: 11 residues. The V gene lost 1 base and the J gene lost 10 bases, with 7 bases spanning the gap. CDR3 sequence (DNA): TGTGCCAGCAGTTTAGGCGGAACAGCTTTCTTT. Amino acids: CASSLGGTAFF.